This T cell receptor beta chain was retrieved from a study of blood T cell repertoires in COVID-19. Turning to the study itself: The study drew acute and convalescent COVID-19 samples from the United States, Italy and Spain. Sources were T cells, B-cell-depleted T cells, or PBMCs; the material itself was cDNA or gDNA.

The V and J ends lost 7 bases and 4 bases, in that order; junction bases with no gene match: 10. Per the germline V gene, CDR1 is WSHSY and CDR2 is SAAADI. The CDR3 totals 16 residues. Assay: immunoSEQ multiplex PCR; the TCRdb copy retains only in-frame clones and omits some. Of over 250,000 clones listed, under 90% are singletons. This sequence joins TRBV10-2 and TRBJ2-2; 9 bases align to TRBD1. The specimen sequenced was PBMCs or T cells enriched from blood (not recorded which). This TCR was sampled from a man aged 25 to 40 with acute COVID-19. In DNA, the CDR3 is TGCGCCAGCATCCCCAACAGGGGGCAAGGCACCGGGGAGCTGTTTTTT. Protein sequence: CASIPNRGQGTGELFF.